The clone carrying this T cell receptor (beta chain) was counted only a few times. These data originate in a study of blood T cell repertoires in COVID-19. Germline values: CDR1 MNHEY, CDR2 SMNVEV (reference sequence). Trimming left V 6 bases short and J 8 bases short, with 14 bases between. This CDR3 comprises 14 residues. TCRdb keeps only in-frame clones here, not all; method: immunoSEQ multiplex PCR. Of 100,000 to 150,000 clones in the sample, approximately 82% are singletons; the top ten hold 10% to 15%. Material for sequencing was peripheral blood. The rearrangement joins TRBV27 to TRBJ1-6; D is uncertain. The sequence derives from a man aged 55 to 70 with acute or convalescent COVID-19. The CDR3: CASSPRRRDSPLHF. DNA for the CDR3: TGTGCCAGCAGCCCCCGGCGGCGGGATTCACCCCTCCACTTT.